The T cell receptor beta chain described here comes from a study of T cells after yellow fever vaccination. Germline CDR1 reads ENHRY; CDR2 reads SYGVKD. This CDR3 is built from 13 residues. With respect to this clonotype: An end of the junction does not agree with germline; a read error may underlie this.

Each CDR3 protein gets one entry after TCRdb re-called the 5' RACE reads with MiXCR. This sample has about 340,000 distinct CDR3 sequences; approximately 4% occur once, and the top ten carry less than 25%. The chain combines TRBV10-3 with TRBJ1-2; D is unresolved. The source of this sequence is a man between 18 and 35 years old who received the YFV17D yellow fever vaccine. This material consisted of PBMCs, taken 5 days after the yellow fever booster vaccination. The CDR3 region is CAISKSANYGYTF. The CDR3 nucleotides are TGTGCCATCAGTAAGTCAGCTAACTATGGCTACACCTTC.